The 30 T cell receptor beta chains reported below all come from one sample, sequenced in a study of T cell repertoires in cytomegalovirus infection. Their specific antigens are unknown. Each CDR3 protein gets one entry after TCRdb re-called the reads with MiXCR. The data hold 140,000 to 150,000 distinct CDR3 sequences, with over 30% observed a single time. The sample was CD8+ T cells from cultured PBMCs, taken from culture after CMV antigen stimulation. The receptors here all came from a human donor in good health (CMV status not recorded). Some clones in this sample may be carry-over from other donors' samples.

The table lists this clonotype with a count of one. In nucleotides, the CDR3 is TGTGCCATCAGTGAGTCTTTAGGGCAGTATCAGCCCCAGCATTTT. Translation: CAISESLGQYQPQHF. The V and J genes are TRBV10-3 and TRBJ1-5; D is ambiguous. The CDR3 runs to 15 residues. The V gene lost 0 bases and the J gene lost 5 bases, with 11 bases spanning the gap. Germline assignment: CDR1 ENHRY and CDR2 SYGVKD.

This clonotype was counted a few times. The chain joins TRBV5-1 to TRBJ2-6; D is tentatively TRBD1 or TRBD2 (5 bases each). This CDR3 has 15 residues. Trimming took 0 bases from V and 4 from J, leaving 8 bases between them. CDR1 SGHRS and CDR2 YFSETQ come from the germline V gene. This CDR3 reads CASSLDGTGANVLTF. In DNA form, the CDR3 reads TGCGCCAGCAGCTTGGATGGGACGGGGGCCAACGTCCTGACTTTC.

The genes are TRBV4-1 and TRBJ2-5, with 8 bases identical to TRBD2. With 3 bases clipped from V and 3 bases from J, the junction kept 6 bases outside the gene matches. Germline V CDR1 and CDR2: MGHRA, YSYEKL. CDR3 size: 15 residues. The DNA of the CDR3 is TGCGCCAGCAGCCATCCCTCCGGGGGGGAAGAGACCCAGTACTTC. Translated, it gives CASSHPSGGEETQYF.

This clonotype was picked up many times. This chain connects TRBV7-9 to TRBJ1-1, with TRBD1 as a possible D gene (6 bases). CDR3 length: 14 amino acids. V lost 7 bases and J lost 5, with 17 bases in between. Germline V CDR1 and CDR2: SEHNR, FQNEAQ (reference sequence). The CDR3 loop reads CASTLGGGETEAFF. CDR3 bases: TGTGCCAGCACCCTGGGGGGGGGCGAGACTGAAGCTTTCTTT.

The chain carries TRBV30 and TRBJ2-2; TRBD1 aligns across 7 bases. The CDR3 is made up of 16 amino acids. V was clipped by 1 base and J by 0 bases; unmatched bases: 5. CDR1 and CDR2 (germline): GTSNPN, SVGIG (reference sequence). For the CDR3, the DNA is TGTGCCTGGAGTGACGGGACAGTGCCGAACACCGGGGAGCTGTTTTTT. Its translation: CAWSDGTVPNTGELFF.

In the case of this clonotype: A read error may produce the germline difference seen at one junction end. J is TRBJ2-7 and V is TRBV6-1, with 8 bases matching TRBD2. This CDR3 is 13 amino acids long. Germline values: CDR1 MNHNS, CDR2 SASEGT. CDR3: CTSTPGGLYEQYF. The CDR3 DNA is TGTACCAGTACCCCGGGGGGGCTATACGAGCAGTACTTC.

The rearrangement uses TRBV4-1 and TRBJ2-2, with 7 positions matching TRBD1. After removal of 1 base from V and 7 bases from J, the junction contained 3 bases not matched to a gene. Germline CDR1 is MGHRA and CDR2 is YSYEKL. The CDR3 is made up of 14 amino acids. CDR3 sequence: CASSQVQGNGELFF. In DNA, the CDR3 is TGCGCCAGCAGCCAAGTACAGGGGAACGGGGAGCTGTTTTTT.

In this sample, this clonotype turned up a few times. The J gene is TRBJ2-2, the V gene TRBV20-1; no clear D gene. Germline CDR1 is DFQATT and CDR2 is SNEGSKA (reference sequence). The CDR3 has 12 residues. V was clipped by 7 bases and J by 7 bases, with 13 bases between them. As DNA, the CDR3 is TGCAGTGGACGGAAGGTTAGCGGGGAGCTGTTTTTT. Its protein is CSGRKVSGELFF.

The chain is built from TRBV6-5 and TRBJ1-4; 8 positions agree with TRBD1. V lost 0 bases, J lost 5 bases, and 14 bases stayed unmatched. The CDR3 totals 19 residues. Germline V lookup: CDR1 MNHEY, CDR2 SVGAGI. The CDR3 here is CASSYSVPGTGIKNEKLFF. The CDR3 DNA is TGTGCCAGCAGTTACTCGGTTCCAGGGACAGGCATCAAGAATGAAAAACTGTTTTTT.

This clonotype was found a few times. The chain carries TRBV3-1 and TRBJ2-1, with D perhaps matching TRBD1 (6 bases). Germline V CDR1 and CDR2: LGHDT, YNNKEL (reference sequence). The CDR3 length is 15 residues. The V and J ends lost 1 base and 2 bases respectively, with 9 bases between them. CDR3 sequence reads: CASSQVEGAYNEQFF. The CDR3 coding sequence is TGTGCCAGCAGCCAAGTAGAGGGGGCCTACAATGAGCAGTTCTTC.

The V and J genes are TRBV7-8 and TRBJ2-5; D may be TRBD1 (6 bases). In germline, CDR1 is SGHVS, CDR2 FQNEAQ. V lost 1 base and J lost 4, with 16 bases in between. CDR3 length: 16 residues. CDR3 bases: TGTGCCAGCAGCTTAGGTTTTGGGCAGGGGAGAGAGACCCAGTACTTC. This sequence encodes CASSLGFGQGRETQYF.

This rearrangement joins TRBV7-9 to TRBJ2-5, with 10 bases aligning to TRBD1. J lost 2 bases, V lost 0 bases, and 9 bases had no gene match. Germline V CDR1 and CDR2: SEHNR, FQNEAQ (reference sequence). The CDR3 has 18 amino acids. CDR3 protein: CASSLAPGQGLGQETQYF. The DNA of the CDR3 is TGTGCCAGCAGCTTAGCCCCGGGACAGGGGCTCGGACAAGAGACCCAGTACTTC.

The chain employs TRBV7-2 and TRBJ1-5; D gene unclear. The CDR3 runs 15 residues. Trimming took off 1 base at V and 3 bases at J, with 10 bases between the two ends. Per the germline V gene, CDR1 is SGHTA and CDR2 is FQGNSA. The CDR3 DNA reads TGTGCCAGCAGCTTAGGAGGAGGTGACAATCAGCCCCAGCATTTT. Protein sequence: CASSLGGGDNQPQHF. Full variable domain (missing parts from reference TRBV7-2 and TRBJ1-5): GAGVSQSPSNKVTEKGKDVELRCDPISGHTALYWYRQSLGQGLEFLIYFQGNSAPDKSGLPSDRFSAERTGGSVSTLTIQRTQQEDSAVYLCASSLGGGDNQPQHFGDGTRLSIL.

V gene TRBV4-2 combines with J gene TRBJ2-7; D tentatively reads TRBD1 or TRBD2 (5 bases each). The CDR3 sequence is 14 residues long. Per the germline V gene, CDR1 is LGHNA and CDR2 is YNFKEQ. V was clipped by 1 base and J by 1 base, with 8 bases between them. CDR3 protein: CASSQGDPSYEQYF. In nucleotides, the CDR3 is TGTGCCAGCAGCCAAGGGGACCCATCCTACGAGCAGTACTTC.

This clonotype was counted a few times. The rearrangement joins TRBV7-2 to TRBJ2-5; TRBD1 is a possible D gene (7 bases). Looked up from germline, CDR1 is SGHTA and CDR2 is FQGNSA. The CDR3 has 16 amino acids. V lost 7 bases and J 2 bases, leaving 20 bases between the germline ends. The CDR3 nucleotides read TGTGCCAGCACCACCCACGCCAGGGGGGCACAAGAGACCCAGTACTTC. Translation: CASTTHARGAQETQYF.

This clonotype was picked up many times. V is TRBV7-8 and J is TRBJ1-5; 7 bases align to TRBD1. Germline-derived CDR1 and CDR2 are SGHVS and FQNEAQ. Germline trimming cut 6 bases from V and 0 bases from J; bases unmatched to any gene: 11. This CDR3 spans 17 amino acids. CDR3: CASRQEQGSYSNQPQHF. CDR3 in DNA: TGTGCCAGCAGACAAGAACAGGGGTCCTATAGCAATCAGCCCCAGCATTTT.

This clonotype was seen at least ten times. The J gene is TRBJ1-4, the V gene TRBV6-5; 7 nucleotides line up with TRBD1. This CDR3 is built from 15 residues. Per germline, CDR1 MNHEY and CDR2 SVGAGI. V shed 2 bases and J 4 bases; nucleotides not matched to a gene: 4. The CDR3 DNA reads TGTGCCAGCAGTTACGGGGACAGCTATAATGAAAAACTGTTTTTT. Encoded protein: CASSYGDSYNEKLFF.

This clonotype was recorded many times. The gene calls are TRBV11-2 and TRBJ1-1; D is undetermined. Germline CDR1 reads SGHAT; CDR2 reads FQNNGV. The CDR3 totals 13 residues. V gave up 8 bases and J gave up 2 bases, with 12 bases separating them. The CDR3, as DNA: TGTGCCAGCGCCCAACAGATAAACACTGAAGCTTTCTTT. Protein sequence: CASAQQINTEAFF.

The CDR3, as DNA: TGTGCCAGCAGCTTGGGACTAGCGGGGGCCGGGGAGCTGTTTTTT. Translating gives CASSLGLAGAGELFF. The V and J genes are TRBV5-5 and TRBJ2-2; TRBD2 agrees at 12 bases. The length of the CDR3 is 15 residues. The germline gives CDR1 SGHKS, CDR2 YYEKEE (reference sequence). V lost 0 bases to trimming and J lost 6 bases; unmatched junction nucleotides: 0.

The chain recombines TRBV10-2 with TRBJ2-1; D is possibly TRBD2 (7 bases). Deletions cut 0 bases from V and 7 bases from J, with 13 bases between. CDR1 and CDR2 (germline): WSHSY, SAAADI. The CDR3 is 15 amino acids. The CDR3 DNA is TGCGCCAGCAGTGAGTCCCGGGGGGCCGGGAATGAGCAGTTCTTC. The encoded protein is CASSESRGAGNEQFF.

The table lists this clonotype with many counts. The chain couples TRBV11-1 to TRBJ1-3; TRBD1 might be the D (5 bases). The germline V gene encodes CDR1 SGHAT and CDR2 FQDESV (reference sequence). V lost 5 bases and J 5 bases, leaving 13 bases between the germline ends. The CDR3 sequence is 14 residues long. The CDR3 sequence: CASSDQGWRNTIYF. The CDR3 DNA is TGTGCCAGCAGCGACCAGGGTTGGAGAAACACCATATATTTT.

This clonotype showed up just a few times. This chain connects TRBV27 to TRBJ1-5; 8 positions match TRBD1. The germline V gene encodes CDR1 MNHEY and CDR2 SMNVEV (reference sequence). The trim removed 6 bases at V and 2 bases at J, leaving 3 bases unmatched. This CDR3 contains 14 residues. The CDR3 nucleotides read TGTGCCAGCAGGGAGGACAGGGGCAATCAGCCCCAGCATTTT. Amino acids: CASREDRGNQPQHF.

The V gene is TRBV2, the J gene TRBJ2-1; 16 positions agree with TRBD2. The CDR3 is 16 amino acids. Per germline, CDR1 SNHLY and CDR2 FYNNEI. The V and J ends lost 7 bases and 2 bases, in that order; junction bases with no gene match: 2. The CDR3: CASKGTSGGAYNEQFF. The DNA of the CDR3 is TGTGCCAGCAAAGGGACTAGCGGGGGGGCCTACAATGAGCAGTTCTTC.

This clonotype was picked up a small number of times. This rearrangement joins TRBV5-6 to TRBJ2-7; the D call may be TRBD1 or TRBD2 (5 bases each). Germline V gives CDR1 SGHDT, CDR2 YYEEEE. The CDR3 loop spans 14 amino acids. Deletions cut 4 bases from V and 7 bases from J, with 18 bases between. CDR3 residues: CASSLPWSWGEQYF. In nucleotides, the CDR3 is TGTGCCAGCAGCCTCCCCTGGAGCTGGGGGGAGCAGTACTTC.

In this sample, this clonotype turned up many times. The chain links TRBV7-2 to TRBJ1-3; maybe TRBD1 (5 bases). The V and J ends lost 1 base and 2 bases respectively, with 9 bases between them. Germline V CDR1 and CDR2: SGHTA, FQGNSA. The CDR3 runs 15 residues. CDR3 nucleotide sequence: TGTGCCAGCAGCTTAGGAGGGGACCCTGGAAACACCATATATTTT. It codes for CASSLGGDPGNTIYF.

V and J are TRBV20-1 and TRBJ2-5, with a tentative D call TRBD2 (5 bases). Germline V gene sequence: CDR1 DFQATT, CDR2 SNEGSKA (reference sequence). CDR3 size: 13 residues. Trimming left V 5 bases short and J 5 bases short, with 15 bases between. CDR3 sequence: CSAVGLFQETQYF. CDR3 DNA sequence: TGCAGTGCTGTCGGACTTTTTCAGGAGACCCAGTACTTC.

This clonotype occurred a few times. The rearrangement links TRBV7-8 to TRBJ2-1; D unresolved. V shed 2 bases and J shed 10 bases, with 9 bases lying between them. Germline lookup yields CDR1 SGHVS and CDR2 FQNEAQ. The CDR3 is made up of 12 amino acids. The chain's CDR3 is CASSLQAGEQFF. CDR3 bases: TGTGCCAGCAGCTTACAGGCCGGGGAGCAGTTCTTC. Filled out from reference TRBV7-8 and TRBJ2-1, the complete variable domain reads GAGVSQSPRYKVAKRGQDVALRCDPISGHVSLFWYQQALGQGPEFLTYFQNEAQLDKSGLPSDRFFAERPEGSVSTLKIQRTQQEDSAVYLCASSLQAGEQFFGPGTRLTVL.

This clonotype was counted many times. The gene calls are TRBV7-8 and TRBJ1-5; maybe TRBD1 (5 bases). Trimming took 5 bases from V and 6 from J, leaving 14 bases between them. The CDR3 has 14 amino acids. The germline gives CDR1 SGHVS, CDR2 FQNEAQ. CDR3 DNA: TGTGCCAGCAGCCCCGGGACGGTAACTCAGCCCCAGCATTTT. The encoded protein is CASSPGTVTQPQHF.

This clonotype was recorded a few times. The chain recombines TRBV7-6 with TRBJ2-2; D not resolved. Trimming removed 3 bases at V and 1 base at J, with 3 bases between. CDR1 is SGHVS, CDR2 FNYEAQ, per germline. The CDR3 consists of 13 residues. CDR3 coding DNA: TGTGCCAGCAGCTTTGTGAACACCGGGGAGCTGTTTTTT. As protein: CASSFVNTGELFF.

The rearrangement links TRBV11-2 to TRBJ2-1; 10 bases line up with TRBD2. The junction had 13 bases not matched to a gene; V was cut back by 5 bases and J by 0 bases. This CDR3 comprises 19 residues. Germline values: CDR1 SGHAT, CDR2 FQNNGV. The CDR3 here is CASSSLAGETASSYNEQFF. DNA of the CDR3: TGTGCCAGCAGCAGTCTAGCGGGGGAAACGGCGAGCTCCTACAATGAGCAGTTCTTC.